A single sample is the source of the 30 T cell receptor beta chains below, sequenced in a study of CD8 T cells in Susac syndrome. An input of roughly 0.5 to 1 ug of RNA was subjected to reverse transcription using random hexamers. TCRdb itself ran the immunoSEQ multiplex PCR reads through MiXCR, one entry per CDR3 protein. This table has under 200,000 distinct CDR3 sequences, roughly 94% appearing once. The specimen sequenced was CD4+ T cells from PBMCs. The receptors were sampled from a human donor in good health.

In this sample, this clonotype turned up once. The chain carries TRBV4-3 and TRBJ2-3; D is unclear. This CDR3 is 14 amino acids long. The ends were cut back, 1 base at V and 2 bases at J, with 7 bases in the middle. From germline, CDR1 is LGHNA and CDR2 YSLEER. CDR3 protein: CASSQGQDTDTQYF. Here the CDR3 DNA reads TGCGCCAGCAGCCAAGGCCAGGACACAGATACGCAGTATTTT.

V usage is TRBV29-1 and J usage is TRBJ1-1; D is undetermined. The CDR3 totals 11 residues. The germline CDR1 and CDR2 sequences are SQVTM and ANQGSEA. The ends were cut back, 6 bases at V and 0 bases at J, with 5 bases in the middle. For the CDR3, the DNA is TGCAGCGTCGGTATGAACACTGAAGCTTTCTTT. The encoded protein is CSVGMNTEAFF.

The V and J genes are TRBV28 and TRBJ1-2; D unresolved. With 0 bases removed from V and 6 bases from J, the gap between germline ends came to 2 bases. The CDR3 is 11 residues long. From germline, CDR1 is MDHEN and CDR2 SYDVKM. This CDR3 is CASSLWDGYTF. The CDR3 DNA reads as TGTGCCAGCAGTTTATGGGATGGCTACACCTTC.

The chain combines TRBV7-2 with TRBJ2-7; D tentatively fits TRBD1 or TRBD2 (6 bases each). Trimming took off 5 bases at V and 0 bases at J, with 11 bases between the two ends. The germline gives CDR1 SGHTA, CDR2 FQGNSA. CDR3 length: 14 residues. CDR3 loop: CASSPRGLSYEQYF. The DNA of the CDR3 is TGTGCCAGCAGCCCTCGGGGGCTCTCCTACGAGCAGTACTTC.

The V gene is TRBV20-1, the J gene TRBJ1-5, with no clear D. V gave up 0 bases and J gave up 0 bases, with 15 bases separating them. This CDR3 is built from 17 residues. Germline V CDR1 and CDR2: DFQATT, SNEGSKA (reference sequence). The CDR3: CSARERRYLGSNQPQHF. The DNA of the CDR3 is TGCAGTGCTAGAGAGAGGAGGTACTTGGGTAGCAATCAGCCCCAGCATTTT.

The V and J genes are TRBV15 and TRBJ2-7; 7 nucleotides align to TRBD1. Germline-derived CDR1 and CDR2 are LNHNV and YYDKDF (reference sequence). The CDR3 length is 14 residues. V was pared by 1 base and J by 2 bases, with 2 bases of the junction left unmatched. The CDR3 nucleotides read TGTGCCACCAGCAGAGGAGGGACAGCCTACGAGCAGTACGTC. It is translated as CATSRGGTAYEQYV.

This chain uses TRBV24-1 with TRBJ2-2; D may be TRBD2 (5 bases). V dropped 5 bases and J dropped 0 bases, with 12 bases sitting between them. This CDR3 region has 16 residues. CDR1 is KGHDR, CDR2 SFDVKD, per germline. This CDR3 reads CATSGGQDSNTGELFF. CDR3 nucleotides: TGTGCCACCAGTGGAGGGCAGGACTCGAACACCGGGGAGCTGTTTTTT.

The J gene is TRBJ2-3, the V gene TRBV20-1, with D perhaps assigned TRBD1 or TRBD2 (5 bases each). V lost 4 bases, J lost 8 bases, and 22 bases lay in between. Germline V gene lookup returns CDR1 DFQATT and CDR2 SNEGSKA (reference sequence). The CDR3 contains 15 residues. In DNA form, the CDR3 reads TGCAGTGCTATTATACCGGGACCACCAGGAGGTACGCAGTATTTT. Its translation: CSAIIPGPPGGTQYF.

The J gene is TRBJ1-2, the V gene TRBV27, with 10 bases fitting TRBD1. The CDR3 spans 17 residues. In germline, CDR1 is MNHEY, CDR2 SMNVEV (reference sequence). Trimming cost V 6 bases and J 8 bases; bases outside gene matches: 18. CDR3 loop: CASRPLRGQGERGGYTF. CDR3 nucleotide sequence: TGTGCCAGCAGGCCCCTCCGTGGACAGGGGGAGAGAGGGGGCTACACCTTC.

This chain uses TRBV20-1 with TRBJ2-5; 10 nucleotides align to TRBD2. J was trimmed by 5 bases and V by 5 bases; bases with no gene match: 11. Germline values: CDR1 DFQATT, CDR2 SNEGSKA (reference sequence). This CDR3 is built from 15 residues. In DNA form, the CDR3 reads TGCAGTGCTCCCATTCCTAGCGGGAGTCCGGAGACCCAGTACTTC. Translation gives CSAPIPSGSPETQYF.

This chain uses TRBV3-1 with TRBJ1-1; TRBD1 is a possible D gene (5 bases). CDR3 length equals 14 residues. V lost 4 bases and J lost 4, with 13 bases in between. CDR1 is LGHDT and CDR2 is YNNKEL in the germline V gene (reference sequence). CDR3 DNA: TGTGCCAGCAGCCCTTCCTCCGGGGGCACTGAAGCTTTCTTT. Its translation is CASSPSSGGTEAFF.

The chain recombines TRBV30 with TRBJ2-7; TRBD2 matches at 15 bases. Germline CDR1 reads GTSNPN; CDR2 reads SVGIG (reference sequence). The CDR3 spans 16 residues. With V trimmed by 3 bases and J by 7 bases, 10 bases remained unmatched. Here the CDR3 reads CAWSHGLAGGPEEQYV. The CDR3 DNA follows: TGTGCCTGGAGCCATGGACTAGCGGGAGGGCCAGAAGAGCAGTACGTC.

The chain employs TRBV12-3 or TRBV12-4 and TRBJ1-5, with D unresolved. V was shortened by 6 bases and J by 9 bases, with 18 bases between the two germline ends. The CDR3 runs 14 residues. The CDR3 reads CASSQGPVGGPQHF. CDR3 bases: TGTGCCAGCAGCCAAGGCCCCGTCGGAGGGCCCCAGCATTTT.

The chain uses TRBV2 and TRBJ1-1, with TRBD1 matching over 9 bases. The CDR3 spans 14 residues. The germline CDR1 and CDR2 sequences are SNHLY and FYNNEI. Losses at the gene ends were 8 bases for V and 6 bases for J; bases not matched to a gene: 10. The CDR3 region has the DNA TGTGCCAGCTTCCCGGGACAGGGACGGGCTGAAGCTTTCTTT. Its translation: CASFPGQGRAEAFF.

The gene calls are TRBV18 and TRBJ2-6; TRBD2 might be the D (5 bases). Trimming took 3 bases from V and 3 from J, leaving 12 bases between them. CDR3 size: 16 residues. Germline lookup yields CDR1 KGHSH and CDR2 LQKENI. The CDR3 nucleotides are TGTGCCAGCTCACCGACCGCGGGTGGTGGGGCCAACGTCCTGACTTTC. Translating gives CASSPTAGGGANVLTF.

CDR3 residues: CASSQVPETQYF. CDR3 DNA sequence: TGTGCCAGCAGCCAAGTTCCCGAGACCCAGTACTTC. V and J are TRBV3-1 and TRBJ2-5; no clear D. There are 12 residues in the CDR3. Germline CDR1 and CDR2: LGHDT and YNNKEL (reference sequence). With 1 base removed from V and 5 bases from J, the gap between germline ends came to 5 bases.

Of note for this clonotype: It is likely a read error, because the conserved phenylalanine at the end of the CDR3 is missing. This chain connects TRBV9 to TRBJ2-5; D unresolved. The CDR3 consists of 12 residues. From germline, CDR1 is SGDLS and CDR2 YYNGEE. The V end lost 0 bases, the J end lost 5 bases, and 5 bases lay between the germline ends. CDR3 sequence reads: CASSVGGETQYL. The DNA of the CDR3 is TGTGCCAGCAGCGTAGGCGGCGAGACCCAGTACCTC.

The genes are TRBV3-1 and TRBJ2-6; D call uncertain. The CDR3 runs 13 residues. Trimming pared 4 bases from V and 4 bases from J, leaving 5 bases between. Germline loops: CDR1 LGHDT, CDR2 YNNKEL (reference sequence). The CDR3 region has the DNA TGTGCCAGCAGCCCCCCGGGGGCCAACGTCCTGACTTTC. Its translation is CASSPPGANVLTF.

The V call is TRBV7-9, the J call TRBJ1-2; a possible D gene is TRBD1 (5 bases). The V end lost 5 bases, the J end lost 0 bases, and 10 bases lay between the germline ends. The length of the CDR3 is 14 residues. The germline CDR1 and CDR2 sequences are SEHNR and FQNEAQ (reference sequence). For the CDR3, the DNA is TGTGCCAGCAGCCCGGACATCCCTAACTATGGCTACACCTTC. Amino acids: CASSPDIPNYGYTF.

J is TRBJ2-7 and V is TRBV5-1; D not certain. The CDR3 extends over 12 amino acids. Germline V gene lookup returns CDR1 SGHRS and CDR2 YFSETQ. The ends were cut back, 1 base at V and 4 bases at J, with 6 bases in the middle. Here the CDR3 reads CASSLRSYEQYF. CDR3 bases: TGCGCCAGCAGCTTGAGGAGTTACGAGCAGTACTTC.

The V call is TRBV29-1, the J call TRBJ1-6; D perhaps matches TRBD1 (6 bases). CDR3 size: 14 residues. Germline V gives CDR1 SQVTM, CDR2 ANQGSEA. V was cut by 5 bases and J by 5 bases, with 13 bases left in between. The CDR3 DNA follows: TGCAGCGTTCTGGGGGCCGATGATAATTCACCCCTCCACTTT. The encoded protein is CSVLGADDNSPLHF.

Written as DNA, the CDR3 is TGTGCCAGCAGCGGAGACAGGGGGAGCTCCTACAATGAGCAGTTCTTC. Its protein is CASSGDRGSSYNEQFF. The genes are TRBV11-2 and TRBJ2-1; TRBD1 matches 9 bases. V was pared by 5 bases and J by 0 bases, with 5 bases of the junction left unmatched. The CDR3 totals 16 residues. CDR1 and CDR2 from the germline V gene are SGHAT and FQNNGV.

The chain couples TRBV30 to TRBJ2-4; no reliable D call. CDR1 and CDR2 from the germline V gene are GTSNPN and SVGIG (reference sequence). This CDR3 has 13 amino acids. The V gene lost 4 bases and the J gene lost 1 base, with 8 bases spanning the gap. CDR3 bases: TGTGCCTGGACAAACGGGGCCAAAAACATTCAGTACTTC. It specifies CAWTNGAKNIQYF. Looking up the rest from reference TRBV30 and TRBJ2-4 gives the full variable domain: SQTIHQWPATLVQPVGSPLSLECTVEGTSNPNLYWYRQAAGRGLQLLFYSVGIGQISSEVPQNLSASRPQDRQFILSSKKLLLSDSGFYLCAWTNGAKNIQYFGAGTRLSVL.

The chain recombines TRBV3-1 with TRBJ1-2; no clear D. V was clipped by 3 bases and J by 5 bases, with 10 bases between them. This CDR3 spans 13 amino acids. Germline values: CDR1 LGHDT, CDR2 YNNKEL (reference sequence). CDR3 sequence reads: CASSQSVEYGYTF. In nucleotides, the CDR3 is TGTGCCAGCAGCCAGTCGGTGGAGTATGGCTACACCTTC.

This chain uses TRBV29-1 with TRBJ2-3; 10 nucleotides agree with TRBD2. The CDR3 is 16 residues long. V lost 2 bases to trimming and J lost 6 bases; unmatched junction nucleotides: 11. Per germline, CDR1 SQVTM and CDR2 ANQGSEA. CDR3 in amino acids: CSVEMASGSVVDTQYF. The CDR3 DNA reads as TGCAGCGTTGAAATGGCTAGCGGGAGTGTGGTGGATACGCAGTATTTT.

This chain connects TRBV15 to TRBJ2-1; D possibly corresponds to TRBD2 (5 bases). The V gene lost 0 bases and the J gene lost 8 bases, with 20 bases spanning the gap. CDR3 length: 17 amino acids. The germline V gene encodes CDR1 LNHNV and CDR2 YYDKDF (reference sequence). CDR3: CATSRDLRAGLSHEQFF. The CDR3 DNA reads TGTGCCACCAGCAGAGATTTAAGGGCCGGACTTAGCCATGAGCAGTTCTTC. The full variable domain, in which reference TRBV15 and TRBJ2-1 provide the parts outside the CDR3, is DAMVIQNPRYQVTQFGKPVTLSCSQTLNHNVMYWYQQKSSQAPKLLFHYYDKDFNNEADTPDNFQSRRPNTSFCFLDIRSPGLGDTAMYLCATSRDLRAGLSHEQFFGPGTRLTVL.

The J gene is TRBJ2-1, the V gene TRBV24-1; D may match TRBD1 or TRBD2 (5 bases each). CDR3 length equals 14 residues. Germline V gives CDR1 KGHDR, CDR2 SFDVKD. Trimming pared 9 bases from V and 6 bases from J, leaving 17 bases between. The CDR3 DNA follows: TGTGCCACCTCGGGGACCCACCCTTCCAATGAGCAGTTCTTC. This translates into CATSGTHPSNEQFF.

This clonotype was detected once. This chain connects TRBV20-1 to TRBJ1-1; D call uncertain. The germline V gene has CDR1 DFQATT and CDR2 SNEGSKA (reference sequence). This CDR3 contains 11 residues. CDR3 in amino acids: CSALKATEAFF. The DNA for the CDR3 is TGCAGCGCCTTAAAGGCGACTGAAGCTTTCTTT.

This rearrangement joins TRBV29-1 to TRBJ2-5, with D uncertain. V was shortened by 8 bases and J by 2 bases, with 9 bases between the two germline ends. The V gene's germline CDR1 is SQVTM and CDR2 ANQGSEA. This CDR3 spans 11 amino acids. CDR3 sequence (DNA): TGCAGCCCTCTATCTCAAGAGACCCAGTACTTC. Amino acid sequence: CSPLSQETQYF.

The chain joins TRBV7-2 to TRBJ1-5, with TRBD1 as a possible D gene (6 bases). V was cut by 5 bases and J by 7 bases, with 21 bases left in between. The CDR3 runs to 16 residues. CDR1 and CDR2 (germline): SGHTA, FQGNSA. CDR3 nucleotides: TGTGCCAGCAGCGGAGGGTCTTTTCAGGGGAGGCAGCCCCAGCATTTT. Protein sequence: CASSGGSFQGRQPQHF.